What follows are 19 T cell receptor beta chains derived from one specimen sequenced in a study of beta chain features in type 1 diabetes. Broader study findings: In all four CD4+ subsets, TCRB CDR3 length was significantly, moderately reduced in type 1 diabetes.

cDNA synthesis used the whole RNA isolate, giving expressed TCRB sequences. Assay used: immunoSEQ multiplex PCR; TCRdb lists only in-frame clones, some missing. The table shows a few hundred thousand clones, with around 9.6% occurring only once. The antigens for these receptors are not known. The material sequenced was central memory CD4+ T cells from blood. These receptors were obtained from a man younger than 40 with type 1 diabetes.

The chain joins TRBV5-1 to TRBJ2-3; 9 bases match TRBD2. The CDR3 totals 18 residues. After removal of 4 bases from V and 4 bases from J, the junction contained 16 bases not matched to a gene. Germline values: CDR1 SGHRS, CDR2 YFSETQ. Here the CDR3 reads CASSVGSGRVRVADTQYF. DNA of the CDR3: TGCGCCAGCAGCGTCGGTAGCGGGAGAGTTCGGGTCGCAGATACGCAGTATTTT.

This clone showed up just a few times. V usage is TRBV7-2 and J usage is TRBJ1-3; no reliable D call. With 3 bases removed from V and 3 bases from J, the gap between germline ends came to 18 bases. This CDR3 comprises 17 residues. Germline CDR1 and CDR2: SGHTA and FQGNSA. CDR3 sequence reads: CASSFGVTGVGGNTIYF. DNA for the CDR3: TGTGCCAGCAGCTTCGGAGTTACGGGAGTAGGTGGAAACACCATATATTTT.

This clone was counted between two and nine times. The chain carries TRBV11-2 and TRBJ2-1; TRBD2 matches 8 bases. V shed 5 bases and J 9 bases; nucleotides not matched to a gene: 12. Germline lookup yields CDR1 SGHAT and CDR2 FQNNGV. This CDR3 spans 15 amino acids. DNA of the CDR3: TGTGCCAGCAGCCCCCGGGGGGGAGGGACTAGTGAGCAGTTCTTC. It is translated as CASSPRGGGTSEQFF.

This clone was seen more than once but under ten times. The V call is TRBV19, the J call TRBJ2-7; 10 nucleotides line up with TRBD2. CDR3 length: 15 residues. Germline CDR1 and CDR2: LNHDA and SQIVND (reference sequence). With 6 bases clipped from V and 4 bases from J, the junction kept 9 bases outside the gene matches. DNA of the CDR3: TGTGCCAGTAGCCAAAACCCGGGACTAGCGTACGAGCAGTACTTC. The encoded protein is CASSQNPGLAYEQYF.

The chain joins TRBV5-1 to TRBJ2-5; D unclear. The ends were cut back, 1 base at V and 0 bases at J, with 10 bases in the middle. CDR3 length equals 15 residues. Germline V gene data show CDR1 as SGHRS and CDR2 as YFSETQ. In DNA form, the CDR3 reads TGCGCCAGCAGCTTGTCGGCAGCGAACCAAGAGACCCAGTACTTC. Protein sequence: CASSLSAANQETQYF.

This clone was recorded a few times. V and J are TRBV30 and TRBJ1-5, with unresolved D. The V end was cut by 1 base, the J end by 4 bases, with 8 bases between. The germline gives CDR1 GTSNPN, CDR2 SVGIG (reference sequence). The CDR3 length is 13 residues. Here the CDR3 DNA reads TGTGCCTGGAGTGCATCGGAGAATCAGCCCCAGCATTTT. It is translated as CAWSASENQPQHF. The full variable domain, its missing parts supplied by reference TRBV30 and TRBJ1-5, is SQTIHQWPATLVQPVGSPLSLECTVEGTSNPNLYWYRQAAGRGLQLLFYSVGIGQISSEVPQNLSASRPQDRQFILSSKKLLLSDSGFYLCAWSASENQPQHFGDGTRLSIL.

V is TRBV6-1 and J is TRBJ1-2; D uncertain. Germline V lookup: CDR1 MNHNS, CDR2 SASEGT. The CDR3 is made up of 13 amino acids. Trimming pared 6 bases from V and 3 bases from J, leaving 11 bases between. CDR3 protein: CASRPRTDYGYTF. The CDR3 nucleotides read TGTGCCAGCAGACCTCGGACGGACTATGGCTACACCTTC.

The CDR3 nucleotides read TGTGCCAGCAGTTATTTCTCCTACGAGCAGTACTTC. Translated, it gives CASSYFSYEQYF. V usage is TRBV7-8 and J usage is TRBJ2-7; D is ambiguous. The CDR3 consists of 12 residues. Germline CDR1 is SGHVS and CDR2 is FQNEAQ. V dropped 6 bases and J dropped 0 bases, with 6 bases sitting between them.

This clone has just a few counts. V and J are TRBV5-1 and TRBJ2-1; TRBD2 matches 9 bases. With V trimmed by 0 bases and J by 9 bases, 7 bases remained unmatched. The CDR3 sequence is 15 residues long. Germline CDR1 reads SGHRS; CDR2 reads YFSETQ. The CDR3 protein is CASSLDASGITEQFF. The CDR3 region has the DNA TGCGCCAGCAGCTTGGATGCTAGCGGGATTACTGAGCAGTTCTTC. Full variable domain (rest looked up from reference TRBV5-1 and TRBJ2-1): KAGVTQTPRYLIKTRGQQVTLSCSPISGHRSVSWYQQTPGQGLQFLFEYFSETQRNKGNFPGRFSGRQFSNSRSEMNVSTLELGDSALYLCASSLDASGITEQFFGPGTRLTVL.

V and J are TRBV28 and TRBJ1-2; the D gene is possibly TRBD1 (6 bases). CDR1 and CDR2 from the germline V gene are MDHEN and SYDVKM. Trimming left V 2 bases short and J 8 bases short, with 15 bases between. The CDR3 is 14 residues long. The CDR3 bases are TGTGCCAGCAGTTTACCGATACAGGGAAGCGGCTACACCTTC. This translates into CASSLPIQGSGYTF.

The V and J genes are TRBV19 and TRBJ2-1; 10 nucleotides align to TRBD2. Germline V gene data show CDR1 as LNHDA and CDR2 as SQIVND (reference sequence). The CDR3 sequence is 16 residues long. With V trimmed by 3 bases and J by 7 bases, 9 bases remained unmatched. The CDR3 DNA reads TGTGCCAGTAGTATGAGGGGAACTAGCGGGACGAATGAGCAGTTCTTC. Encoded protein: CASSMRGTSGTNEQFF.

CDR3 sequence (DNA): TGCGCCAGCAGCCCGGAGGGCCTAGCGGGCAATTACTACGAGCAGTACTTC. Translating gives CASSPEGLAGNYYEQYF. V gene TRBV5-1 combines with J gene TRBJ2-7; 8 bases match TRBD2. Germline V gene lookup returns CDR1 SGHRS and CDR2 YFSETQ. This CDR3 has 17 amino acids. V trimming: 4 bases; J trimming: 3 bases; junction bases outside the gene matches: 15.

This clone was observed a few times. No DNA is shown, since the ends of the CDR3 on it are uncertain; the CDR3 is the one TCRdb lists. The genes are TRBV23-1 and TRBJ2-2; the table's D call TRBD1 went unverified against the DNA. TRBV23-1 is sorted into the ORF group, with uncertain function. The CDR3 comprises 20 residues, both ends counted. The chain's CDR3 is CASSQLSQGAPIRTPGSCFF.

In this sample, this clone turned up many times. This rearrangement joins TRBV7-2 to TRBJ1-5; D is ambiguous. V was pared by 8 bases and J by 2 bases, with 4 bases between. This CDR3 comprises 11 residues. The germline V gene encodes CDR1 SGHTA and CDR2 FQGNSA. The CDR3 bases are TGTGCCAGCGGAGGCAATCAGCCCCAGCATTTT. Encoded protein: CASGGNQPQHF.

The CDR3: CASSSQGGGYTF. The CDR3 coding sequence is TGTGCCAGCAGCTCACAGGGCGGGGGCTACACCTTC. The chain combines TRBV7-9 with TRBJ1-2; a weak D match, TRBD1 (6 bases). Per germline, CDR1 SEHNR and CDR2 FQNEAQ (reference sequence). The CDR3 is 12 residues long. V was trimmed by 4 bases and J by 8 bases, leaving 11 bases between them.

The V call is TRBV7-9, the J call TRBJ2-5; TRBD2 agrees at 12 bases. Germline V lookup: CDR1 SEHNR, CDR2 FQNEAQ (reference sequence). The ends lost 4 bases at V and 11 bases at J; junction bases unmatched: 11. The CDR3 length is 15 residues. CDR3 sequence reads: CASSYRTSGMGEQYF. CDR3 nucleotide sequence: TGTGCCAGCAGCTACCGGACTAGCGGGATGGGGGAGCAGTACTTC.

At least ten counts were recorded for this clone. This specimen includes other DNA sequences encoding the same CDR3. The genes are TRBV7-2 and TRBJ1-2; no reliable D call. The CDR3 is 12 residues long. Trimming stripped 1 base from V and 7 bases from J, with 7 bases between. Germline assignment: CDR1 SGHTA and CDR2 FQGNSA. The CDR3 here is CASSLESGGYTF. DNA for the CDR3: TGTGCCAGCAGCTTAGAATCCGGTGGCTACACCTTC.

This clone has just a few counts. This rearrangement joins TRBV13 to TRBJ2-6; D is undetermined. The ends were cut back, 6 bases at V and 2 bases at J, with 8 bases in the middle. The CDR3 runs to 14 residues. Germline V gene data show CDR1 as PRHDT and CDR2 as FYEKMQ (reference sequence). Here the CDR3 reads CASSSPTGANVLTF. In DNA form, the CDR3 reads TGTGCCAGCAGTTCCCCGACTGGGGCCAACGTCCTGACTTTC.

The gene calls are TRBV5-4 and TRBJ1-1; the match to TRBD1 covers 8 bases. The CDR3 covers 15 residues. Germline CDR1 reads SGHNT; CDR2 reads YYREEE (reference sequence). With 4 bases clipped from V and 4 bases from J, the junction kept 9 bases outside the gene matches. CDR3 protein: CASSILQGEVTEAFF. The CDR3 bases are TGTGCCAGCAGCATCCTACAGGGGGAGGTCACTGAAGCTTTCTTT.